A selection of T cell receptor beta chains follows, all from one sample in a study of vaccination effects on CD4 cells after COVID-19. The protocol was immunoSEQ multiplex PCR, while the TCRdb copy is restricted to in-frame clones and leaves out a portion. The table lists under 15,000 clones, 60% to 85% of them singletons, with less than 20% in the top ten. No cognate antigen is known for these TCRs. Sequenced here: CD4+ T cells from PBMCs cultured with SARS-CoV-2 spike peptides, sampled after COVID-19 vaccination. The receptors here all came from a human donor who had a prior SARS-CoV-2 infection. The CDR3 runs from the conserved cysteine through the conserved F or W. The D gene is left open where the match is weak. Size tells how often a clone was seen (once, few, many) or the class of an expanded clone, and some rows leave it out.

J: TRBJ2-7; V: TRBV7-2; size: NA; D: TRBD2; CDR3: CASSLEREDSYEQYF; DNA: TGTGCCAGCAGCTTAGAGCGGGAGGACTCCTACGAGCAGTACTTC
J: TRBJ2-1; V: TRBV13; size: NA; D: NA; CDR3: CASSPTWNEQFF; DNA: TGTGCCAGCAGCCCCACCTGGAATGAGCAGTTCTTC
J: TRBJ2-7; V: TRBV30; size: NA; D: NA; CDR3: CAWSRDFYYEQYF; DNA: TGTGCCTGGAGTCGGGACTTCTACTACGAGCAGTACTTC
J: TRBJ2-3; V: TRBV18; size: NA; D: NA; CDR3: CASSPPRKVAVTDTQYF; DNA: TGTGCCAGCTCACCACCTAGGAAAGTAGCGGTCACAGATACGCAGTATTTT
J: TRBJ2-3; V: TRBV7-3; size: few; D: NA; CDR3: CASSLGHQLGLDTQYF; DNA: TGTGCCAGCAGCTTAGGTCATCAACTAGGCTTGGATACGCAGTATTTT
J: TRBJ2-7; V: TRBV25-1; size: NA; D: NA; CDR3: CASSEYSSLYEQYF; DNA: TGTGCCAGCAGTGAGTACAGTTCTCTCTACGAGCAGTACTTC
J: TRBJ2-7; V: TRBV7-8; size: once; D: TRBD2; CDR3: CASSLERGRPYEQYF; DNA: TGTGCCAGCAGCTTAGAGCGGGGGCGTCCCTACGAGCAGTACTTC
J: TRBJ2-7; V: TRBV9; size: NA; D: NA; CDR3: CASSASRVGEQYF; DNA: TGTGCCAGCAGCGCCTCCAGGGTTGGAGAGCAGTACTTC
J: TRBJ2-3; V: TRBV7-7; size: NA; D: TRBD1; CDR3: CASSLTGRGDTQYF; DNA: TGTGCTAGCAGCTTGACAGGGAGAGGGGATACGCAGTATTTT
J: TRBJ1-3; V: TRBV6-6; size: NA; D: NA; CDR3: CASSHLAGNTIYF; DNA: TGTGCCAGCAGCCACCTGGCAGGGAACACCATATATTTT
J: TRBJ1-6; V: TRBV12-5; size: NA; D: NA; CDR3: CASGLMAASFSYNSPLHF; DNA: TGTGCTAGTGGTTTGATGGCTGCCTCCTTCTCCTATAATTCACCCCTCCACTTT
J: TRBJ2-3; V: TRBV6-5; size: NA; D: NA; CDR3: CASSLASVSTDTQYF; DNA: TGTGCCAGCAGTTTAGCTTCGGTCAGCACAGATACGCAGTATTTT
J: TRBJ1-3; V: TRBV18; size: NA; D: NA; CDR3: CASSRETAPSGNTIYF; DNA: TGTGCCAGCTCACGTGAAACAGCCCCCTCTGGAAACACCATATATTTT